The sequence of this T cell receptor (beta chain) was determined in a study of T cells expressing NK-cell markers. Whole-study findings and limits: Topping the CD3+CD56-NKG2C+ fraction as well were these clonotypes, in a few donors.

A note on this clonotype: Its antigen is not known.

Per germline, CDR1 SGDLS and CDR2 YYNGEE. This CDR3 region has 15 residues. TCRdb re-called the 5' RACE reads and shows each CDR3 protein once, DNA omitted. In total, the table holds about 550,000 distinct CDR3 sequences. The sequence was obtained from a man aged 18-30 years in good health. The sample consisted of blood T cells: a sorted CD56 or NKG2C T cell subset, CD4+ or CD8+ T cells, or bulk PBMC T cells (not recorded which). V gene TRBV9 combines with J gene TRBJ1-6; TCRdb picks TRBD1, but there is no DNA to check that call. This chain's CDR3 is CASRFGQGAMGSLHF.